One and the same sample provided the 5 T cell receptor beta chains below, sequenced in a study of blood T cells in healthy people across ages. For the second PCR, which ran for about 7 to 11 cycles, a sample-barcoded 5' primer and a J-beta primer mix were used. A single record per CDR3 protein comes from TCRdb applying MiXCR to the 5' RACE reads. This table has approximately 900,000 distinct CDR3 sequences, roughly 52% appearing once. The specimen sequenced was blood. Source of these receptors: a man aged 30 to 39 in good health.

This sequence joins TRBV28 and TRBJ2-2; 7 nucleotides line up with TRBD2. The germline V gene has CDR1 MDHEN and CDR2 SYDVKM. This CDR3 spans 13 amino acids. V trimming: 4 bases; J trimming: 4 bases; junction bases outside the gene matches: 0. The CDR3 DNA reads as TGTGCCAGCAGTTCGGGGGGCACCGGGGAGCTGTTTTTT. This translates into CASSSGGTGELFF.

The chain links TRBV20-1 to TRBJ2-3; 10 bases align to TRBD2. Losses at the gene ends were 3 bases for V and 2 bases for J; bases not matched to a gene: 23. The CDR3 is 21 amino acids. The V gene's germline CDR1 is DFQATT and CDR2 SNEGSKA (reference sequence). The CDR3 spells CSARMYSGGLAAKRNTDTQYF. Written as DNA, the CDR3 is TGCAGTGCTAGGATGTATTCCGGAGGACTAGCGGCAAAACGAAACACAGATACGCAGTATTTT.

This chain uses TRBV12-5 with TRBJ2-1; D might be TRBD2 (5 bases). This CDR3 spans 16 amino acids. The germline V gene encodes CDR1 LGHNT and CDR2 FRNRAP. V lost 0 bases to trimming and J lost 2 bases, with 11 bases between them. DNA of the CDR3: TGTGCTAGTGGTTTGGTACTTGGCGGGCCCTACAATGAGCAGTTCTTC. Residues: CASGLVLGGPYNEQFF. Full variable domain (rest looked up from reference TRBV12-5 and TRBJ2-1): DARVTQTPRHKVTEMGQEVTMRCQPILGHNTVFWYRQTMMQGLELLAYFRNRAPLDDSGMPKDRFSAEMPDATLATLKIQPSEPRDSAVYFCASGLVLGGPYNEQFFGPGTRLTVL.

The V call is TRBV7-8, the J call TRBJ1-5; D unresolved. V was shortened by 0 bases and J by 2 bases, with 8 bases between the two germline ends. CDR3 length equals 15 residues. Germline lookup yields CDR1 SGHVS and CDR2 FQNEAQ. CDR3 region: CASSLASNGNQPQHF. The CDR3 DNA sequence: TGTGCCAGCAGCTTAGCGTCTAATGGCAATCAGCCCCAGCATTTT.

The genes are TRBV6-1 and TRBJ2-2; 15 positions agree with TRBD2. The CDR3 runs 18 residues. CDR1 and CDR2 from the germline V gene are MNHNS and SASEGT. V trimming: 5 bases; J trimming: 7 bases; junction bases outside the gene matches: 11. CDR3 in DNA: TGTGCCAGCAGTACCCGGACTAGCGGGGGGGCCATCGGCGGGGAGCTGTTTTTT. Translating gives CASSTRTSGGAIGGELFF.